The present TCR beta chain was sequenced within a study of blood T cell repertoires in COVID-19. Study information: Sample material is recorded as cDNA or gDNA derived from T cells, B-cell-depleted T cells, or PBMCs.

Participant ages covered 18 to 89 years across about two dozen US areas. Donors were grouped by their self-reported clinical history. Original data processing: For nucleated cells, counts were estimated from reference gene primer amplification. The data were produced by immunoSEQ multiplex PCR, yet TCRdb's version contains in-frame clones alone and is incomplete. Clonal size and the V and J genes are those of that table, whereas D and trimming came from the DNA. The sample includes 130,000 to 150,000 clones, approximately 88% seen only once; the top ten take 0.95% to 1.5%. This clone showed up just a few times. The CDR3 is 12 residues long. V shed 8 bases and J shed 6 bases, with 10 bases lying between them. The V gene's germline CDR1 is MNHEY and CDR2 SMNVEV (reference sequence).

Sequenced input: PBMCs or T cells enriched from blood (not recorded which). The clonotype was recovered from a woman aged 25 to 39 with acute COVID-19. The chain recombines TRBV27 with TRBJ2-2; TRBD2 is a possible D gene (5 bases). This CDR3 reads CASGHGAGELFF. In DNA form, the CDR3 reads TGTGCCAGCGGCCACGGGGCCGGGGAGCTGTTTTTT.